Sequencing of this T cell receptor beta chain was carried out in a study of identical twins. Overall study findings and caveats: Analyses of zero insertions could, in part, be confounded by invariant MAIT and iNKT cells. There was an excess of low generation probability in the out-of-frame alpha sequences that twins shared.

In the case of this clonotype: Its antigen is as yet unknown.

V was clipped by 4 bases and J by 2 bases; unmatched bases: 17. This CDR3 is built from 20 residues. Germline V gene lookup returns CDR1 MDHEN and CDR2 SYDVKM. Each cDNA held unique molecular identifiers, and template switching gave it a universal primer site. From the 5' RACE reads, TCRdb called clonotypes with MiXCR, one entry per CDR3 protein. The repertoire holds about 240,000 distinct CDR3 sequences, with 10% to 13% as singletons. This TCR derives from a man aged 50-59 years in good health. The chain combines TRBV28 with TRBJ1-2, with 12 positions matching TRBD1. Sequencing was carried out using memory T cells sorted from blood. The CDR3 DNA is TGTGCCAGCAGTTCCCCTCGAACCGGGACAGGGGGCGCAAGCAACTATGGCTACACCTTC. The encoded protein is CASSSPRTGTGGASNYGYTF.